This TCR beta chain was identified in a study of T cell changes during pregnancy in multiple sclerosis. The assay was immunoSEQ multiplex PCR, and TCRdb's table has in-frame clones only and misses some. The sample comprises around 67,000 clones, about nine tenths of which are singletons, and roughly 2.3% rests with the top ten. The CDR3 has 13 residues. V lost 4 bases to trimming and J lost 7 bases; unmatched junction nucleotides: 4. The germline gives CDR1 LNHDA, CDR2 SQIVND (reference sequence). The chain links TRBV19 to TRBJ2-1, with 7 bases identical to TRBD1. The sequence was obtained from a female donor with multiple sclerosis, enrolled in a pregnancy study. The specimen was peripheral blood, collected in the first trimester of pregnancy. The chain's CDR3 is CASSRPGQNEQFF. CDR3 DNA sequence: TGTGCCAGTAGTAGACCGGGACAGAATGAGCAGTTCTTC.